One and the same sample provided the 18 T cell receptor beta chains below, sequenced in a study of blood T cell repertoires in COVID-19. Assay used: immunoSEQ multiplex PCR; TCRdb lists only in-frame clones, some missing. The sample records hundreds of thousands of clones, about nine tenths being singletons. What was sequenced was PBMCs or T cells enriched from blood (not recorded which). The receptors were sampled from a man aged 40-55 years who had recovered from COVID-19.

The chain has TRBV20-1 and TRBJ2-1, with TRBD2 matching 7 bases. This CDR3 is built from 11 residues. Germline trimming cut 5 bases from V and 9 bases from J; bases unmatched to any gene: 4. Germline V lookup: CDR1 DFQATT, CDR2 SNEGSKA (reference sequence). In nucleotides, the CDR3 is TGCAGTGCTGCCGGGGAGGGTGAGCAGTTCTTC. This codes for CSAAGEGEQFF.

This clone has just one count. This rearrangement joins TRBV15 to TRBJ2-7; 9 positions match TRBD2. Germline V CDR1 and CDR2: LNHNV, YYDKDF (reference sequence). This CDR3 has 14 amino acids. The V segment lost 6 bases and the J segment 6 bases; nucleotides outside the gene matches: 9. In nucleotides, the CDR3 is TGTGCCACCAGACCCGGCGGGGGGGCAAGCGAGCAGTACTTC. Its translation: CATRPGGGASEQYF.

The genes are TRBV28 and TRBJ2-3; 8 nucleotides align to TRBD2. Germline CDR1 is MDHEN and CDR2 is SYDVKM. This CDR3 contains 14 residues. The V gene end was trimmed by 8 bases and the J gene end by 3 bases; junction bases not matched to a gene: 7. The CDR3 is CASGQTSVTDTQYF. CDR3 bases: TGTGCCAGCGGACAGACTAGCGTGACAGATACGCAGTATTTT.

The V and J genes are TRBV3-1 (or the pseudogene TRBV3-2) and TRBJ1-6; TRBD1 might be the D (5 bases). This CDR3 contains 16 residues. In germline, CDR1 is LGHDT, CDR2 YNNKEL (reference sequence). Trimming removed 4 bases at V and 0 bases at J, with 10 bases between. CDR3 DNA sequence: TGTGCCAGCAGCCCCCGCAGGGACTCCTATAATTCACCCCTCCACTTT. This translates into CASSPRRDSYNSPLHF.

The rearrangement uses TRBV11-2 and TRBJ2-5; no reliable D call. The CDR3 is made up of 14 amino acids. V dropped 1 base and J dropped 0 bases, with 6 bases sitting between them. Germline V gives CDR1 SGHAT, CDR2 FQNNGV. In nucleotides, the CDR3 is TGTGCCAGCAGCTTAGTCCTGTACCAAGAGACCCAGTACTTC. As protein: CASSLVLYQETQYF.

This chain links TRBV19 with TRBJ1-2; 9 bases match TRBD1. V was clipped by 10 bases and J by 4 bases; unmatched bases: 7. CDR1 and CDR2 (germline): LNHDA, SQIVND (reference sequence). CDR3 length: 13 residues. Written as DNA, the CDR3 is TGTGCCACAAAACCGGGACAGGGCTATGGCTACACCTTC. It yields the protein CATKPGQGYGYTF. Drawing the rest from reference TRBV19 and TRBJ1-2, the complete variable domain is DGGITQSPKYLFRKEGQNVTLSCEQNLNHDAMYWYRQDPGQGLRLIYYSQIVNDFQKGDIAEGYSVSREKKESFPLTVTSAQKNPTAFYLCATKPGQGYGYTFGSGTRLTVV.

The V gene is TRBV5-6, the J gene TRBJ2-3; 7 nucleotides match TRBD2. The trim removed 2 bases at V and 2 bases at J, leaving 8 bases unmatched. Germline CDR1 and CDR2: SGHDT and YYEEEE. This CDR3 has 16 residues. The CDR3 DNA is TGTGCCAGCAGCTTTAAGCGCGGGAGTTTCACAGATACGCAGTATTTT. It specifies CASSFKRGSFTDTQYF.

This rearrangement joins TRBV3-1 (or the pseudogene TRBV3-2) to TRBJ2-7; D call uncertain. Trimming pared 7 bases from V and 2 bases from J, leaving 18 bases between. The CDR3 totals 15 residues. Per the germline V gene, CDR1 is LGHDT and CDR2 is YNNKEL (reference sequence). This chain's CDR3 is CASTPVAGLTYEQYF. The CDR3 region has the DNA TGTGCCAGCACCCCGGTGGCAGGATTAACCTACGAGCAGTACTTC.

The chain joins TRBV6-4 to TRBJ2-3; the match to TRBD2 covers 12 bases. The CDR3 is 16 residues long. In germline, CDR1 is MRHNA, CDR2 SNTAGT. V was clipped by 2 bases and J by 2 bases; unmatched bases: 2. The CDR3 DNA is TGTGCCAGCAGTGACACTAGCGGGAGGCCCACAGATACGCAGTATTTT. The encoded protein is CASSDTSGRPTDTQYF.

This rearrangement joins TRBV5-1 to TRBJ1-2; possibly TRBD1 for D (6 bases). Germline CDR1 and CDR2: SGHRS and YFSETQ. The CDR3 is made up of 12 amino acids. Trimming cost V 4 bases and J 8 bases, with 12 bases left between them. CDR3 DNA sequence: TGCGCCAGCAGCCCGCAGGGGTACGGCTACACCTTC. It encodes CASSPQGYGYTF.

J is TRBJ2-3 and V is TRBV3-1 (or the pseudogene TRBV3-2), with D possibly matching TRBD1 (5 bases). V was shortened by 1 base and J by 5 bases, with 13 bases between the two germline ends. The germline gives CDR1 LGHDT, CDR2 YNNKEL (reference sequence). The CDR3 is 15 amino acids. The CDR3 loop reads CASSQVRASIDTQYF. For the CDR3, the DNA is TGTGCCAGCAGCCAAGTCAGGGCCTCGATAGATACGCAGTATTTT.

This chain links TRBV27 with TRBJ1-4; D gene unclear. CDR1 is MNHEY, CDR2 SMNVEV, per germline (reference sequence). The CDR3 contains 16 residues. Trimming removed 1 base from V and 5 bases from J, with 14 bases in between. DNA of the CDR3: TGTGCCAGCAGTTTATATGTCGGGGAGGCGAATGAAAAACTGTTTTTT. It is translated as CASSLYVGEANEKLFF.

This clone was recorded a few times. The chain has TRBV12-3 or TRBV12-4 and TRBJ1-2, with D possibly being TRBD1 (5 bases). V dropped 3 bases and J dropped 2 bases, with 7 bases sitting between them. The length of the CDR3 is 13 residues. CDR3 sequence: CASSFPGNYGYTF. The CDR3 DNA sequence: TGTGCCAGCAGTTTCCCAGGGAACTATGGCTACACCTTC.

The chain links TRBV15 to TRBJ1-2; possible D gene TRBD1, 5 bases. V dropped 0 bases and J dropped 4 bases, with 9 bases sitting between them. The CDR3 spans 14 residues. CDR1 LNHNV and CDR2 YYDKDF come from the germline V gene (reference sequence). This CDR3 is CATSRDQGSYGYTF. CDR3 nucleotides: TGTGCCACCAGCAGAGATCAGGGCTCCTATGGCTACACCTTC.

V gene TRBV6-2 or TRBV6-3 combines with J gene TRBJ1-2; 7 nucleotides match TRBD1. CDR3 size: 14 residues. CDR1 and CDR2 from the germline V gene are MNHEY and SVGEGT. V dropped 2 bases and J dropped 7; count of bases not matched to a gene: 7. The CDR3 DNA sequence: TGTGCCAGCAGTTACCGCCAGGGGGAGGCTGGCTACACCTTC. This codes for CASSYRQGEAGYTF.

V gene TRBV6-5 combines with J gene TRBJ2-7; D is uncertain. The CDR3 is 15 residues long. With 7 bases removed from V and 5 bases from J, the gap between germline ends came to 21 bases. Looked up from germline, CDR1 is MNHEY and CDR2 is SVGAGI. CDR3 sequence reads: CASIVFETFGDEQYF. DNA for the CDR3: TGTGCCAGCATTGTGTTCGAGACATTTGGCGACGAGCAGTACTTC.

V usage is TRBV11-2 and J usage is TRBJ2-7; maybe TRBD1 (6 bases). V lost 5 bases and J lost 0, with 11 bases in between. In germline, CDR1 is SGHAT, CDR2 FQNNGV. CDR3 length: 14 amino acids. CDR3 sequence (DNA): TGTGCCAGCAGCCAAACAGGGAACTCCTACGAGCAGTACTTC. Its translation: CASSQTGNSYEQYF.

This chain links TRBV10-2 with TRBJ1-2, with 7 bases that match TRBD1. J gave up 5 bases and V 6 bases, and 6 bases lay outside the gene matches. CDR1 WSHSY and CDR2 SAAADI come from the germline V gene. The CDR3 covers 13 residues. In nucleotides, the CDR3 is TGCGCCAGCAGCCTGGGGACAGCTTATGGCTACACCTTC. This sequence encodes CASSLGTAYGYTF.